The 32 T cell receptor beta chains listed next were all sequenced from one sample in a study of blood T cell repertoires in COVID-19. Sequencing was performed with immunoSEQ multiplex PCR; in TCRdb, only in-frame clones are kept and a portion is missing. The sample consists of fewer than 250,000 clones, 85% to 90% of them appearing once. The sequencing sample was made of PBMCs or T cells enriched from blood (not recorded which). These receptors were obtained from a man aged 50-59 years who had been exposed to COVID-19.

This chain joins TRBV5-1 and TRBJ1-1; 7 bases line up with TRBD1. The V gene end was trimmed by 4 bases and the J gene end by 1 base; junction bases not matched to a gene: 7. This CDR3 region has 15 residues. Germline V gene lookup returns CDR1 SGHRS and CDR2 YFSETQ. CDR3: CASSEGQLGNTEAFF. CDR3 DNA sequence: TGCGCCAGCAGCGAGGGACAGCTAGGGAACACTGAAGCTTTCTTT.

This chain uses TRBV27 with TRBJ2-7, with TRBD2 matching over 7 bases. CDR3 length equals 15 residues. V lost 5 bases and J lost 0; bases outside the gene matches: 7. The germline V gene encodes CDR1 MNHEY and CDR2 SMNVEV (reference sequence). The CDR3 region is CASSLLGGSSYEQYV. Written as DNA, the CDR3 is TGTGCCAGCAGTCTCTTGGGGGGGAGCTCCTACGAGCAGTACGTC.

V usage is TRBV28 and J usage is TRBJ2-2, with a tentative D call TRBD2 (5 bases). The germline V gene encodes CDR1 MDHEN and CDR2 SYDVKM. CDR3 size: 14 residues. V lost 3 bases, J lost 1 base, and 6 bases lay in between. This CDR3 is CASSLAGNTGELFF. CDR3 DNA: TGTGCCAGCAGTTTGGCGGGGAACACCGGGGAGCTGTTTTTT.

The rearrangement uses TRBV19 and TRBJ1-1, with a weak D call TRBD1 (6 bases). The ends were cut back, 3 bases at V and 3 bases at J, with 11 bases in the middle. The CDR3 spans 14 residues. Germline V lookup: CDR1 LNHDA, CDR2 SQIVND (reference sequence). The CDR3 DNA follows: TGTGCCAGTAGTATCGGGGGGCGTCACACTGAAGCTTTCTTT. This codes for CASSIGGRHTEAFF.

A note on this clone: Within the sample, other DNA sequences also encode this same CDR3. The chain employs TRBV24-1 and TRBJ1-2; 7 bases agree with TRBD1. The CDR3 contains 13 residues. Germline values: CDR1 KGHDR, CDR2 SFDVKD. V shed 4 bases and J 3 bases; nucleotides not matched to a gene: 1. The DNA for the CDR3 is TGTGCCACCAGTGACGGGACAGACTATGGCTACACCTTC. Residues: CATSDGTDYGYTF.

The gene calls are TRBV5-1 and TRBJ2-5; D may be TRBD2 (6 bases). This CDR3 contains 15 residues. The germline gives CDR1 SGHRS, CDR2 YFSETQ. Trimming removed 4 bases from V and 4 bases from J, with 17 bases in between. CDR3 in amino acids: CASSGGLLGRETQYF. CDR3 bases: TGCGCCAGCAGCGGGGGACTCCTGGGGAGAGAGACCCAGTACTTC.

The chain is built from TRBV7-9 and TRBJ1-2; 8 bases match TRBD1. V dropped 1 base and J dropped 5; count of bases not matched to a gene: 15. The CDR3 runs to 18 residues. CDR1 is SEHNR and CDR2 is FQNEAQ in the germline V gene (reference sequence). CDR3 nucleotide sequence: TGTGCCAGCAGCTTAGAGAGCCGTCGTAGGACAGGGATTTATGGCTACACCTTC. As protein: CASSLESRRRTGIYGYTF.

This chain connects TRBV18 to TRBJ1-4; TRBD1 agrees at 7 bases. V gave up 6 bases and J gave up 6 bases; unmatched junction bases: 4. CDR1 is KGHSH, CDR2 LQKENI, per germline. The CDR3 runs 13 residues. CDR3 in DNA: TGTGCCAGCTCCCGGGACAGTCATGAAAAACTGTTTTTT. Encoded protein: CASSRDSHEKLFF.

The chain combines TRBV19 with TRBJ2-2, with 9 bases aligning to TRBD2. Germline CDR1 is LNHDA and CDR2 is SQIVND (reference sequence). Germline trimming cut 3 bases from V and 5 bases from J; bases unmatched to any gene: 7. The CDR3 runs 16 residues. The chain's CDR3 is CASSITSGPGTGELFF. DNA of the CDR3: TGTGCCAGTAGTATCACTAGCGGGCCGGGGACCGGGGAGCTGTTTTTT.

The V and J genes are TRBV11-3 and TRBJ2-7; the D gene is possibly TRBD2 (6 bases). The germline V and J ends were trimmed by 0 bases and 3 bases, with 9 bases remaining between them. CDR3 length equals 14 residues. Per the germline V gene, CDR1 is SGHNT and CDR2 is YENEEA. CDR3 amino acids: CASSLDGSLYEQYV. The CDR3 DNA sequence: TGTGCCAGCAGCTTAGACGGGAGCCTCTACGAGCAGTACGTC.

The chain has TRBV9 and TRBJ2-1; 8 bases map to TRBD2. There are 15 residues in the CDR3. Germline loops: CDR1 SGDLS, CDR2 YYNGEE. Trimming took 0 bases from V and 5 from J; bases not matched to a gene: 4. The CDR3 loop is CASSVDTSGDNEQFF. CDR3 nucleotides: TGTGCCAGCAGCGTAGACACTAGCGGAGACAATGAGCAGTTCTTC.

The chain carries TRBV5-1 and TRBJ2-1; D perhaps matches TRBD1 (6 bases). The CDR3 runs to 17 residues. With 4 bases removed from V and 0 bases from J, the gap between germline ends came to 17 bases. CDR1 is SGHRS, CDR2 YFSETQ, per germline. The CDR3 sequence is CASSPSLTGSSYNEQFF. CDR3 nucleotides: TGCGCCAGCAGCCCCAGCCTTACAGGGAGCTCCTACAATGAGCAGTTCTTC. Using reference TRBV5-1 and TRBJ2-1 for the parts outside the CDR3, the full variable domain is KAGVTQTPRYLIKTRGQQVTLSCSPISGHRSVSWYQQTPGQGLQFLFEYFSETQRNKGNFPGRFSGRQFSNSRSEMNVSTLELGDSALYLCASSPSLTGSSYNEQFFGPGTRLTVL.

The chain uses TRBV4-2 and TRBJ2-4; weak D call: TRBD1 (5 bases). The length of the CDR3 is 16 residues. The V gene's germline CDR1 is LGHNA and CDR2 YNFKEQ. V was trimmed by 0 bases and J by 1 base, leaving 10 bases between them. In DNA, the CDR3 is TGTGCCAGCAGCCAAGATCCAGGGTTCGCCAAAAACATTCAGTACTTC. It encodes CASSQDPGFAKNIQYF.

The V call is TRBV30, the J call TRBJ2-1, with D perhaps matching TRBD2 (6 bases). The CDR3 covers 14 residues. Germline V gene sequence: CDR1 GTSNPN, CDR2 SVGIG (reference sequence). The germline V and J ends were trimmed by 5 bases and 4 bases, with 15 bases remaining between them. The CDR3 loop is CAWEAGGAYNEQFF. The CDR3 DNA reads TGTGCCTGGGAAGCGGGCGGCGCTTACAATGAGCAGTTCTTC.

J is TRBJ1-3 and V is TRBV2, with 8 bases identical to TRBD1. The V segment lost 5 bases and the J segment 0 bases; nucleotides outside the gene matches: 9. CDR3 length equals 17 residues. Germline loops: CDR1 SNHLY, CDR2 FYNNEI. CDR3 sequence: CASSNMGQDFSGNTIYF. The CDR3 bases are TGTGCCAGCAGTAACATGGGACAGGACTTCTCTGGAAACACCATATATTTT.

This sequence joins TRBV6-5 and TRBJ1-1; D might be TRBD1 (6 bases). The CDR3 sequence is 15 residues long. Germline CDR1 reads MNHEY; CDR2 reads SVGAGI. Trimming removed 5 bases at V and 0 bases at J, with 13 bases between. CDR3 sequence (DNA): TGTGCCAGCAGTCGAGCAGGGGCATTGAACACTGAAGCTTTCTTT. Amino acid sequence: CASSRAGALNTEAFF.

The rearrangement uses TRBV27 and TRBJ1-4; 9 positions agree with TRBD1. This CDR3 comprises 13 residues. J gave up 8 bases and V 6 bases, and 4 bases lay outside the gene matches. From germline, CDR1 is MNHEY and CDR2 SMNVEV (reference sequence). The CDR3 here is CASRDRGGEKLFF. CDR3 nucleotide sequence: TGTGCCAGCAGGGACAGGGGTGGGGAAAAACTGTTTTTT.

The chain uses TRBV7-2 and TRBJ1-5; unclear D gene. The CDR3 sequence is 13 residues long. Trimming removed 3 bases at V and 7 bases at J, with 10 bases between. CDR1 and CDR2 from the germline V gene are SGHTA and FQGNSA. CDR3 nucleotide sequence: TGTGCCAGCAGCTTTCAAGTCCGGCAGCCCCAGCATTTT. This codes for CASSFQVRQPQHF.

The rearrangement joins TRBV11-3 to TRBJ2-1; D not resolved. Germline V gene lookup returns CDR1 SGHNT and CDR2 YENEEA. This CDR3 comprises 14 residues. The V end lost 0 bases, the J end lost 3 bases, and 6 bases lay between the germline ends. This CDR3 is CASSLDSHYNEQFF. The CDR3 DNA sequence: TGTGCCAGCAGCTTAGATTCCCACTACAATGAGCAGTTCTTC.

This chain uses TRBV6-5 with TRBJ1-2; 8 bases are a match to TRBD1. Trimming cost V 8 bases and J 2 bases; bases outside gene matches: 7. Germline V gene lookup returns CDR1 MNHEY and CDR2 SVGAGI. The CDR3 loop spans 14 amino acids. CDR3 nucleotide sequence: TGTGCCAGCGCGGGAAGACAGGGGAACTATGGCTACACCTTC. Translated: CASAGRQGNYGYTF.

The chain has TRBV5-5 and TRBJ2-7, with 9 positions matching TRBD2. CDR1 and CDR2 from the germline V gene are SGHKS and YYEKEE (reference sequence). CDR3 size: 17 residues. With V trimmed by 1 base and J by 2 bases, 10 bases remained unmatched. CDR3 loop: CASSLRGGGDTTYEQYV. Written as DNA, the CDR3 is TGTGCCAGCAGCTTGCGGGGCGGGGGGGATACAACCTACGAGCAGTACGTC.

This chain joins TRBV7-8 and TRBJ1-1; D possibly corresponds to TRBD1 (5 bases). Trimming stripped 5 bases from V and 11 bases from J, with 15 bases between. There are 12 residues in the CDR3. CDR1 and CDR2 from the germline V gene are SGHVS and FQNEAQ. CDR3 sequence reads: CASSPRTKGAFF. The CDR3 nucleotides are TGTGCCAGCAGCCCAAGGACAAAGGGGGCTTTCTTT.

This clone was found once. The V call is TRBV5-1, the J call TRBJ2-2, with a possible D match to TRBD1 (6 bases). The CDR3 loop spans 16 amino acids. Trimming removed 1 base from V and 5 bases from J, with 15 bases in between. Germline CDR1 and CDR2: SGHRS and YFSETQ. CDR3 DNA sequence: TGCGCCAGCAGCTTGACCTACCAAAGGGGGACCGGGGAGCTGTTTTTT. Amino acid sequence: CASSLTYQRGTGELFF.

This chain connects TRBV19 to TRBJ2-1, with 9 bases identical to TRBD1. Per the germline V gene, CDR1 is LNHDA and CDR2 is SQIVND (reference sequence). V gave up 5 bases and J gave up 4 bases; unmatched junction bases: 6. There are 15 residues in the CDR3. The CDR3 region has the DNA TGTGCCAGTAGTCAAACAGGGGGCAAGTACAATGAGCAGTTCTTC. Its translation: CASSQTGGKYNEQFF.

V is TRBV2 and J is TRBJ1-5, with 7 bases lining up with TRBD1. V lost 10 bases to trimming and J lost 6 bases; unmatched junction nucleotides: 15. The CDR3 is made up of 15 amino acids. Germline values: CDR1 SNHLY, CDR2 FYNNEI. The CDR3 bases are TGTGCCATCTCCACCGGCAGGGGGAGCGGTCAGCCCCAGCATTTT. This gives the protein CAISTGRGSGQPQHF. Combining the CDR3 with reference TRBV2 and TRBJ1-5 gives the whole variable domain EPEVTQTPSHQVTQMGQEVILRCVPISNHLYFYWYRQILGQKVEFLVSFYNNEISEKSEIFDDQFSVERPDGSNFTLKIRSTKLEDSAMYFCAISTGRGSGQPQHFGDGTRLSIL.

The rearrangement links TRBV11-3 to TRBJ2-1; D is ambiguous. The germline V gene has CDR1 SGHNT and CDR2 YENEEA. Trimming stripped 5 bases from V and 7 bases from J, with 9 bases between. This CDR3 is 12 amino acids long. CDR3 coding DNA: TGTGCCAGCAGCACGCTAGGAAATGAGCAGTTCTTC. It specifies CASSTLGNEQFF.

The rearrangement uses TRBV7-9 and TRBJ2-7; 7 positions match TRBD1. Germline V CDR1 and CDR2: SEHNR, FQNEAQ (reference sequence). V was clipped by 8 bases and J by 2 bases; unmatched bases: 6. This CDR3 is built from 13 residues. The CDR3 DNA reads TGTGCCAGCCGGGACAGAACAACCTACGAGCAGTACTTC. Protein: CASRDRTTYEQYF.

This rearrangement joins TRBV18 to TRBJ1-4; perhaps TRBD1 as D (5 bases). V shed 0 bases and J shed 7 bases, with 9 bases lying between them. The CDR3 runs 14 residues. Germline loops: CDR1 KGHSH, CDR2 LQKENI. This CDR3 is CASSPPGRGEKLFF. CDR3 coding DNA: TGTGCCAGCTCACCACCGGGGAGGGGTGAAAAACTGTTTTTT.

The chain recombines TRBV7-6 with TRBJ2-2, with 7 nucleotides matching TRBD2. The J segment lost 4 bases and the V segment lost 5 bases, leaving 4 bases of the junction unmatched. The CDR3 extends over 14 amino acids. CDR1 and CDR2 (germline): SGHVS, FNYEAQ. The CDR3 nucleotides are TGTGCCAGCAGCGGCTTAGCGGGCACCGGGGAGCTGTTTTTT. Amino acid sequence: CASSGLAGTGELFF.

The chain couples TRBV18 to TRBJ2-1; 9 bases match TRBD2. The CDR3 has 16 amino acids. The ends lost 2 bases at V and 7 bases at J; junction bases unmatched: 9. Germline-derived CDR1 and CDR2 are KGHSH and LQKENI. The CDR3 spells CASSPRGGLALNEQFF. The CDR3 DNA is TGTGCCAGCTCACCAAGGGGGGGACTAGCCCTAAATGAGCAGTTCTTC.

The chain uses TRBV28 and TRBJ1-1; 8 bases agree with TRBD1. J was trimmed by 5 bases and V by 2 bases; bases with no gene match: 7. Germline CDR1 is MDHEN and CDR2 is SYDVKM. CDR3 length equals 15 residues. The CDR3 region is CASSLRTGFSTEAFF. The CDR3 DNA reads as TGTGCCAGCAGTTTAAGGACAGGGTTTTCTACTGAAGCTTTCTTT.

The chain carries TRBV7-9 and TRBJ2-4; maybe TRBD1 (6 bases). Germline CDR1 is SEHNR and CDR2 is FQNEAQ (reference sequence). Trimming shortened V by 5 bases and J by 8 bases, and 13 bases separated the two germline ends. The CDR3 runs 13 residues. The CDR3 sequence is CASSRGQRHIQYF. The DNA for the CDR3 is TGTGCCAGCAGCCGAGGACAGAGGCACATTCAGTACTTC.